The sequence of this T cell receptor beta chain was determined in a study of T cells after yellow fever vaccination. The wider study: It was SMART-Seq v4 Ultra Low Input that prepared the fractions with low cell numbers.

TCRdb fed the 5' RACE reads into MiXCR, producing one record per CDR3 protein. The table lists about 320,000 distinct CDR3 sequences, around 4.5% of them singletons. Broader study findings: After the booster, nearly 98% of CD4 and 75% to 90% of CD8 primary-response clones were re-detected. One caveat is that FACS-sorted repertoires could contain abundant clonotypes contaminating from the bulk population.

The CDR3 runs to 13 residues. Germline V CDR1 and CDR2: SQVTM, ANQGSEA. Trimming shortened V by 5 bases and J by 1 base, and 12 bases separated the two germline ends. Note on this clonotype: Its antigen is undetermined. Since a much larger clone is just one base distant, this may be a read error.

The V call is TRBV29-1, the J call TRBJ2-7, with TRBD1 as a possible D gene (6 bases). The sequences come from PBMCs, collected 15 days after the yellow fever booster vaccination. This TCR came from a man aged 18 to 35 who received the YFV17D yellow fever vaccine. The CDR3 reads CSVPNTGSYEQYV. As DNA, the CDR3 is TGCAGCGTTCCCAATACAGGGTCCTACGAGCAGTACGTC.